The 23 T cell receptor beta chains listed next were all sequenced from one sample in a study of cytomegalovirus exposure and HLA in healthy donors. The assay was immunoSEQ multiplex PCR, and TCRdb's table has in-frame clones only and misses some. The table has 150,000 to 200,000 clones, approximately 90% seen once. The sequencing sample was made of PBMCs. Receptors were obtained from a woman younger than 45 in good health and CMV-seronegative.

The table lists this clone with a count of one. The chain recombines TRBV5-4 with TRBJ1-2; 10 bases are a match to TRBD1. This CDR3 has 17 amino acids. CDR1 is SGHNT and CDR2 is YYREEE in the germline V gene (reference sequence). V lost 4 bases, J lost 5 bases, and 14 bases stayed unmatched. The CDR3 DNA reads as TGTGCCAGCAGCCCCTCCTTTGACAGGGGGCTTAAATATGGCTACACCTTC. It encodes CASSPSFDRGLKYGYTF. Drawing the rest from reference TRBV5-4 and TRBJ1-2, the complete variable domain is ETGVTQSPTHLIKTRGQQVTLRCSSQSGHNTVSWYQQALGQGPQFIFQYYREEENGRGNFPPRFSGLQFPNYSSELNVNALELDDSALYLCASSPSFDRGLKYGYTFGSGTRLTVV.

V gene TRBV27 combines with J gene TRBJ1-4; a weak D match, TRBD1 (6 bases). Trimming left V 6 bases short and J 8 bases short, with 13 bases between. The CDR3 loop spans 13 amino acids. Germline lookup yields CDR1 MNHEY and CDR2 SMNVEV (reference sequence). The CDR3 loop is CASRWGGDEKLFF. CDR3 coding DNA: TGTGCCAGCAGATGGGGGGGCGACGAAAAACTGTTTTTT.

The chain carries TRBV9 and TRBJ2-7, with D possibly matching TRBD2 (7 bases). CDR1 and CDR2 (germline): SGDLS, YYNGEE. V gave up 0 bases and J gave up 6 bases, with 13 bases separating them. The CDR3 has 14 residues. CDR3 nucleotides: TGTGCCAGCAGCGTAGCGGGGGGCCCATTCGAGCAGTACTTC. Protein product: CASSVAGGPFEQYF.

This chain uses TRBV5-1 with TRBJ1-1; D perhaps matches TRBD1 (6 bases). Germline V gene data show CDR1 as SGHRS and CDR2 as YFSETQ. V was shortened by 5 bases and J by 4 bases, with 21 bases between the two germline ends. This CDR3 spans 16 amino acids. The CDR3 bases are TGCGCCAGCAGGGTTGGGGGCTCGGGGCTGGGCACTGAAGCTTTCTTT. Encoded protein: CASRVGGSGLGTEAFF.

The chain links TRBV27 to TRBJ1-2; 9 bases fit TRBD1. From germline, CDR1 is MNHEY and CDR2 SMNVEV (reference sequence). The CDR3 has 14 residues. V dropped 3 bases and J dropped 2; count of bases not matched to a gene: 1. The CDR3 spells CASSFGTGNYGYTF. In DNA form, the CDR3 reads TGTGCCAGCAGTTTTGGGACAGGGAACTATGGCTACACCTTC.

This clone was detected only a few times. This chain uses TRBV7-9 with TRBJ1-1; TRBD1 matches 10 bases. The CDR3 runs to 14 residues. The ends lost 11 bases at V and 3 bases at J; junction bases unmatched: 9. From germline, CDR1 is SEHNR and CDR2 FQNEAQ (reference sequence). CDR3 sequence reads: CAAPWGTGDTEAFF. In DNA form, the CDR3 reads TGTGCCGCACCGTGGGGGACAGGGGACACTGAAGCTTTCTTT.

The CDR3 here is CASSGTAALYGYTF. The DNA of the CDR3 is TGCGCCAGCAGCGGGACAGCAGCATTGTATGGCTACACCTTC. V is TRBV10-2 and J is TRBJ1-2, with 7 bases aligning to TRBD1. CDR1 is WSHSY and CDR2 is SAAADI in the germline V gene. The CDR3 contains 14 residues. The V segment lost 6 bases and the J segment 5 bases; nucleotides outside the gene matches: 9.

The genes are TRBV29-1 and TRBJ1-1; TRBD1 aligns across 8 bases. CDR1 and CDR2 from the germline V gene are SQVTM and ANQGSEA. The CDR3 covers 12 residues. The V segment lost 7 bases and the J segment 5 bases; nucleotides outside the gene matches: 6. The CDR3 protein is CSERQGTTEAFF. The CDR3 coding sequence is TGCAGCGAGAGACAGGGGACGACTGAAGCTTTCTTT. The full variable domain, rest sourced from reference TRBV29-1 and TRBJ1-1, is SAVISQKPSRDICQRGTSLTIQCQVDSQVTMMFWYRQQPGQSLTLIATANQGSEATYESGFVIDKFPISRPNLTFSTLTVSNMSPEDSSIYLCSERQGTTEAFFGQGTRLTVV.

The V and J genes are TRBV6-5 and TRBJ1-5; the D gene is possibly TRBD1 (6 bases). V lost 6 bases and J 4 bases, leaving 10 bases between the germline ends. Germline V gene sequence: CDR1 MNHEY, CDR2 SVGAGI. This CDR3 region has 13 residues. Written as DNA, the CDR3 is TGTGCCAGCAGAGGACAGCTAAATCAGCCCCAGCATTTT. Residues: CASRGQLNQPQHF.

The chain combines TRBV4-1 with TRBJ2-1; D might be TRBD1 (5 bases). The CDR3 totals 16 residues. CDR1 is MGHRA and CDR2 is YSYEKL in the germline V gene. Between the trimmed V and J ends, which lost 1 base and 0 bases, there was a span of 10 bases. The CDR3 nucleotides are TGCGCCAGCAGCCAAGTAAGGACAACCTCCTACAATGAGCAGTTCTTC. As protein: CASSQVRTTSYNEQFF.

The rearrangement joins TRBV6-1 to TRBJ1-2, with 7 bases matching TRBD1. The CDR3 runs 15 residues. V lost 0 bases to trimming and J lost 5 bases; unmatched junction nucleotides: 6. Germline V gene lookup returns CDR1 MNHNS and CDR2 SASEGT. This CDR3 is CASSEAITGVYGYTF. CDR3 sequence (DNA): TGTGCCAGCAGTGAAGCGATCACAGGGGTTTATGGCTACACCTTC.

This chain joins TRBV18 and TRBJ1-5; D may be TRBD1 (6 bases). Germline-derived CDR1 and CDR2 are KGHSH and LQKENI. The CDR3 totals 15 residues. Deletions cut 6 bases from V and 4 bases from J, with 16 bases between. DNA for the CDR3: TGTGCCAGCTCCCCCCAGGGGTCCCTAAATCAGCCCCAGCATTTT. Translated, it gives CASSPQGSLNQPQHF.

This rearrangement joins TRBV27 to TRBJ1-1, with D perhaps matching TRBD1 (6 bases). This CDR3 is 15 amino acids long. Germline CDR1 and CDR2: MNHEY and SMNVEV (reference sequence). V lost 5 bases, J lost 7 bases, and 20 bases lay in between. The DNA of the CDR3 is TGTGCCAGCAGTCCGCTCCGGACAGAGGTCGGTGAAGCTTTCTTT. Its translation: CASSPLRTEVGEAFF.

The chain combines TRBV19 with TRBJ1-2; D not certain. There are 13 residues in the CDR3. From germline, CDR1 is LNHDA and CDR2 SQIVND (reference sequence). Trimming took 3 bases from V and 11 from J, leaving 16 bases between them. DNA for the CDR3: TGTGCCAGTAGTATGGGGAGCACGGTTGGATACACCTTC. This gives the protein CASSMGSTVGYTF.

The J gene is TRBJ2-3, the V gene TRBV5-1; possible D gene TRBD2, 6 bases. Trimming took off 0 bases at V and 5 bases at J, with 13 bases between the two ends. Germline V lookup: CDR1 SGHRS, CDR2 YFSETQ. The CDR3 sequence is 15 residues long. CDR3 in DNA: TGCGCCAGCAGCTTGGATCTGGTGGGGGGAGATACGCAGTATTTT. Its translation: CASSLDLVGGDTQYF.

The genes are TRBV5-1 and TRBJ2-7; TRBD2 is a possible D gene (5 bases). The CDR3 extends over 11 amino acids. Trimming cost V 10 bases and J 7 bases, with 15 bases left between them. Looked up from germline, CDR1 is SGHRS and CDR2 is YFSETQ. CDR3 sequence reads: CAFGIRLEQYF. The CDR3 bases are TGCGCCTTCGGGATCCGTCTTGAGCAGTACTTC.

The CDR3 DNA reads as TGTGCCAGCAGTACTAGGACAGGGGGGAACTATGGCTACACCTTC. Translated: CASSTRTGGNYGYTF. The chain combines TRBV6-5 with TRBJ1-2; 10 nucleotides line up with TRBD1. J was trimmed by 2 bases and V by 5 bases; bases with no gene match: 5. The CDR3 has 15 residues. Looked up from germline, CDR1 is MNHEY and CDR2 is SVGAGI.

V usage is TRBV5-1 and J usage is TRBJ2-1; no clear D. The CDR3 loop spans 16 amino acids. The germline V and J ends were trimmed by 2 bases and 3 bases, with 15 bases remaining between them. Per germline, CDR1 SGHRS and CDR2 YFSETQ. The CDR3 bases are TGCGCCAGCAGCTTCGGGTTATCAAACAACTACAATGAGCAGTTCTTC. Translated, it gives CASSFGLSNNYNEQFF.

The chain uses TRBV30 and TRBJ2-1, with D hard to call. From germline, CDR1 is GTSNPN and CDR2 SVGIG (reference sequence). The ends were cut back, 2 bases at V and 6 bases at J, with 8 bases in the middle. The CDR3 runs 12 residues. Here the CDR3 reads CAWSPSLNEQFF. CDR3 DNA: TGTGCCTGGAGTCCCTCCCTCAATGAGCAGTTCTTC.

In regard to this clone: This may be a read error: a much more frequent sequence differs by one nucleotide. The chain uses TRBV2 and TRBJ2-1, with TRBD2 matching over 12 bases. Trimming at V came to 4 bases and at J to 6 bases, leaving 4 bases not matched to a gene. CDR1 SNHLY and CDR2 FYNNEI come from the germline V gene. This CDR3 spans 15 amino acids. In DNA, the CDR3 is TGTGCCAGCAGTGCCTCTAGCGGGGGGGCCAATGAGCAGTTCTTC. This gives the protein CASSASSGGANEQFF. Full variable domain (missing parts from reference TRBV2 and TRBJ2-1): EPEVTQTPSHQVTQMGQEVILRCVPISNHLYFYWYRQILGQKVEFLVSFYNNEISEKSEIFDDQFSVERPDGSNFTLKIRSTKLEDSAMYFCASSASSGGANEQFFGPGTRLTVL.

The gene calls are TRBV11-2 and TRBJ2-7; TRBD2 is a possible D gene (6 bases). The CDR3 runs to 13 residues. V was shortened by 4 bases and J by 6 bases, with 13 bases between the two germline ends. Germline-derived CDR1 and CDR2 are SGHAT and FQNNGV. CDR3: CASSYQTRVEQYF. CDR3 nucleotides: TGTGCCAGCAGCTACCAGACTAGGGTCGAGCAGTACTTC.

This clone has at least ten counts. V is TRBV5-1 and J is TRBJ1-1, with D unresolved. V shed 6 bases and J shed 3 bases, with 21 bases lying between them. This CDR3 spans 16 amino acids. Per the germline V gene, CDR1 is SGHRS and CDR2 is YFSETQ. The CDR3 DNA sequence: TGCGCCAGCACCCTTTCCGGGTCCACTTCATACACTGAAGCTTTCTTT. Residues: CASTLSGSTSYTEAFF.

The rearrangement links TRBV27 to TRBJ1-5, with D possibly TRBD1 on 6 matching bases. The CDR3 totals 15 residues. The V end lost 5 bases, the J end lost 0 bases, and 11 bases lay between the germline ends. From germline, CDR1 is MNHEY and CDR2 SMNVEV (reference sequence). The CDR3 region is CASSLQGFSNQPQHF. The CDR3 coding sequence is TGTGCCAGCAGTCTACAGGGTTTTAGCAATCAGCCCCAGCATTTT.